This paragraph reports one T cell receptor (beta chain). There is no known antigen for this receptor. Base-call qualities are not available, and no considerably larger clone is one nucleotide away. This entry comes from a study of shared clonotypes between healthy human individuals (dated by TCRdb to the early 2020s). Notes on the research overall: A couple of women and a few men aged 18 to 49 years were included in the cohort. To increase sequencing depth and limit assay-specific biases, different laboratories used diverse techniques to prepare libraries and sequence TCR repertoires. To estimate repertoire size and how much clonotypes are shared between individuals, the study performed deep sequencing of blood TCR repertoires from five healthy adults. Between about 0.85 and 10 billion PBMCs per donor were obtained by leukapheresis. For each donor, CD4 naive and CD4 memory were each given three plates, CD8 naive was given two plates, and CD8 memory was given one plate. The paper as a whole reports these results and caveats: The small number of donors limited the genetic and exposure-history diversity represented. Clonotypes shared by all four sorted-subset donors showed higher generation probabilities than non-shared clonotypes. Sampling was limited to blood, and TCR repertoires in tissue likely differ from TCR repertoires in blood. Naive subsets generally had larger estimated clonotype richness than memory subsets. Pairwise subsampling led to the expectation that sequencing depth would affect the degree of clonotype sharing among donors. Rarefaction of sorted-subset datasets indicated incomplete sequencing despite the large sequencing depth. When a handful of donors were compared, the shared fraction of clonotypes was roughly 5% for naive CD4, less than 4% for naive CD8, more than 2% for memory CD4, and 0.4% for memory CD8.

TCR CDR3 regions were amplified from genomic DNA by multiplex PCR using the deep immunoSEQ assay. Genomic DNA extracted from each cell subset was distributed evenly over all wells of several immunoSEQ 96-well plates, and each plate served as one replicate. For sorted subsets, each replicate PCR was loaded with approximately 200 ng genomic DNA, equivalent to roughly 30,000 T cell genomes. The purified libraries were quantified using a Qubit 3.0 fluorometer, sized with a Bioanalyzer 2100, and then quantified again using the KAPA Library Quantification kit. Each immunoSEQ 96-well plate was sequenced on its own single-read 150-cycle Illumina NextSeq 550 flow cell. On the study's bioinformatics: Because the immunoSEQ output held only junctional sequences and lacked quality scores, the filtering could not match the filtering applied to full-length reads. Sequences were annotated with PyIR, a Python wrapper for IgBLAST v1.9, using IMGT germline references to assign V/J genes and CDR3. Any read was removed if the V/J assignment was weak (E-value above 1e-6), the CDR3 was missing, or the read contained stop codons, out-of-frame junctions, or ambiguous translated residues. A V3J clonotype was defined by an identical inferred V gene, J gene, and CDR3 amino acid sequence. Percentage overlap between repertoires was calculated by dividing the number of shared unique clonotypes by the size of the smaller repertoire. Richness of each repertoire was evaluated using RTK rarefaction, the Chao1 estimator, and Recon v2.1 estimates of unobserved clonotypes. Generation probabilities were computed with OLGA for all TCRbeta clonotypes obtained by the gDNA method from several donors. Drawn from immuneACCESS, this table holds only the in-frame rearrangements with V and J called that TCRdb kept. Clones are partly lost; checked studies trace under half to an unresolved V gene and leave the rest unexplained. V and J calls and clone size are copied from that table; D and trimming were computed from the DNA. The table for this sample lists about 2 million clones; just under 95% of them were counted only once. Together, the top ten hold more than 0.95% of the sample.

The germline V gene supplies CDR1 SGDLS and CDR2 YYNGEE. V loses 4 bases of germline sequence and J loses 0 bases, and the interval between the two ends is 13 bases. The CDR3 starts with the cysteine, ends with the phenylalanine, and has 16 residues. Only the CDR3 DNA stays, 48 bases, in frame from base 1. CD8 naive samples were CD45RO-negative cells positively selected for CCR7, giving a CD45RA+CCR7+ population that excluded TemRA cells. Donors were healthy HIV-negative adults with no recently reported acute infections or vaccinations. All donors were Caucasian adults living in Nashville, Tennessee, USA. After blood collection by leukapheresis, PBMCs were isolated using Ficoll-Histopaque density gradient centrifugation and then cryopreserved in the vapor phase of liquid nitrogen. Analytical flow cytometry was used to check the purity and quantity of every magnetically sorted T cell population. From each sorted fraction, genomic DNA was isolated and quantified by UV absorbance on a Nanodrop 2000c.

The receptor was isolated from a man aged 18 to 30 in good health. The chain is assembled from TRBV9 and TRBJ2-2; no D segment can be confidently identified. Sequencing was done on a sample of naive CD8+ T cells sorted from blood. The cell subset or site label for this specimen denotes: CD45RA+CCR7+. Here is the DNA: TGTGCCAGCAGCCCTTGGGGTGGGCCGAACACCGGGGAGCTGTTTTTT. It translates as CASSPWGGPNTGELFF. The reference TRBV9 and TRBJ2-2 proteins fill in what lies around the CDR3, so the full variable domain reads DSGVTQTPKHLITATGQRVTLRCSPRSGDLSVYWYQQSLDQGLQFLIQYYNGEERAKGNILERFSAQQFPDLHSELNLSSLELGDSALYFCASSPWGGPNTGELFFGEGSRLTVL.